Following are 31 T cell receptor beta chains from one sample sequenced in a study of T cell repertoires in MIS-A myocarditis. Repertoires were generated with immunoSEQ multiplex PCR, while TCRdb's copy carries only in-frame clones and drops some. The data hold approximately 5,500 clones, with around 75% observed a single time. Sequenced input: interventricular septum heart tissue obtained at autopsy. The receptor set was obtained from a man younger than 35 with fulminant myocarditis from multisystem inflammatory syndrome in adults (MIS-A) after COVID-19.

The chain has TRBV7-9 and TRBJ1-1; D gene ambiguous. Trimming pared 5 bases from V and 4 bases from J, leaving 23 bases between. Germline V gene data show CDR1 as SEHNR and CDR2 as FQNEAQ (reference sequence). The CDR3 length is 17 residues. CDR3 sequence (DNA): TGTGCCAGCAGCCACCCATCGACTTCCGGAGAGTTCACTGAAGCTTTCTTT. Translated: CASSHPSTSGEFTEAFF.

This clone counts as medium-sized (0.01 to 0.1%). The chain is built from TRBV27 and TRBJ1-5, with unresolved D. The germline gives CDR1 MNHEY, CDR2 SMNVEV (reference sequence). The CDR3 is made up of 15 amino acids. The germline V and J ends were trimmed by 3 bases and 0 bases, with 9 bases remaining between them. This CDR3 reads CASSFEGGSNQPQHF. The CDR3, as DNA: TGTGCCAGCAGTTTCGAAGGCGGTAGCAATCAGCCCCAGCATTTT.

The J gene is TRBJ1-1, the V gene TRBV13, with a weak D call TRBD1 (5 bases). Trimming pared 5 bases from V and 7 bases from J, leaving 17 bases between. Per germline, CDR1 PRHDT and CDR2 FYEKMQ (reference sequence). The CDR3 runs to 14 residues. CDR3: CASSPALGGGEAFF. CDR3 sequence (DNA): TGTGCCAGCAGCCCGGCTCTTGGGGGGGGTGAAGCTTTCTTT. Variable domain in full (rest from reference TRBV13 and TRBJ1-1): AAGVIQSPRHLIKEKRETATLKCYPIPRHDTVYWYQQGPGQDPQFLISFYEKMQSDKGSIPDRFSAQQFSDYHSELNMSSLELGDSALYFCASSPALGGGEAFFGQGTRLTVV.

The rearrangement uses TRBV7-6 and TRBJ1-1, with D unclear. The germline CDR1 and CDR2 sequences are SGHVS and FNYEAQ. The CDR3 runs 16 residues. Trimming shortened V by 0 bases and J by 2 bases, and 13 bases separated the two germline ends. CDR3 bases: TGTGCCAGCAGCTTAGCATATGGAGGGTCTAACACTGAAGCTTTCTTT. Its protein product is CASSLAYGGSNTEAFF.

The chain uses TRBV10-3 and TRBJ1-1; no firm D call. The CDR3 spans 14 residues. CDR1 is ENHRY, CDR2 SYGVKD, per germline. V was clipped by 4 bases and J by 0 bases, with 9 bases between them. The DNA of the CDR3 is TGTGCCATCAGTGCGATAGACCTGAACACTGAAGCTTTCTTT. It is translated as CAISAIDLNTEAFF.

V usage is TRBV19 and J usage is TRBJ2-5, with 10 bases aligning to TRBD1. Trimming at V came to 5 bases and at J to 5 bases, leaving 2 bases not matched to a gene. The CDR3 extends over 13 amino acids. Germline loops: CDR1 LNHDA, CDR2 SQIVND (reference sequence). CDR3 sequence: CASSPDRGETQYF. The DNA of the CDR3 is TGTGCCAGTAGTCCGGACAGGGGGGAGACCCAGTACTTC.

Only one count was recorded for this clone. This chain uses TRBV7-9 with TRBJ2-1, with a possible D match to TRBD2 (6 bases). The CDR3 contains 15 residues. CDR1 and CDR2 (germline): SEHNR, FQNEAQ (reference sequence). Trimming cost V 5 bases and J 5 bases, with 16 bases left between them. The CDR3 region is CASSGGGWRDNEQFF. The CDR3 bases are TGTGCCAGCAGCGGTGGGGGGTGGAGGGACAATGAGCAGTTCTTC.

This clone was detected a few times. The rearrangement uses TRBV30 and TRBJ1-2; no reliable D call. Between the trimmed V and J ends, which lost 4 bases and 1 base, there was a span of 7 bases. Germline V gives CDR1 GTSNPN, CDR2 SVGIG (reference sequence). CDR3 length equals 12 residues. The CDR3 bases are TGTGCCTGGACAACTTATAACTATGGCTACACCTTC. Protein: CAWTTYNYGYTF.

The CDR3 nucleotides are TGTGCCACCAGTGATAGCCCCCGAGAGACCCAGTACTTC. It specifies CATSDSPRETQYF. The V and J genes are TRBV24-1 and TRBJ2-5; the D is unclear. Germline CDR1 is KGHDR and CDR2 is SFDVKD. V was cut by 3 bases and J by 4 bases, with 8 bases left in between. The CDR3 totals 13 residues.

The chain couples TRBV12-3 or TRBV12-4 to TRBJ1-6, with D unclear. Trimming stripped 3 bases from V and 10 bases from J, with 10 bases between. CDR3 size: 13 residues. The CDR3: CASSFDFRSPLHF. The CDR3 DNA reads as TGTGCCAGCAGTTTTGATTTCCGGTCACCCCTCCACTTT.

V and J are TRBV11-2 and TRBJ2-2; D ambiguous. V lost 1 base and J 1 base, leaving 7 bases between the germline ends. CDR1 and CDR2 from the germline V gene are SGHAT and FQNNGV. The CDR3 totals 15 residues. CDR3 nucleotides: TGTGCCAGCAGCTTAGGACGGCGGAACACCGGGGAGCTGTTTTTT. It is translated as CASSLGRRNTGELFF.

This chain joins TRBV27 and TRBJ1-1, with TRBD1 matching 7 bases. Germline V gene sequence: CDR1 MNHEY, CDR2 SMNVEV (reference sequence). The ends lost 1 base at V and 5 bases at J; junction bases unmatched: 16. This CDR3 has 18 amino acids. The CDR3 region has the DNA TGTGCCAGCAGTTTATTCGCCGGGACAGCTCCCGCAGGAACTGAAGCTTTCTTT. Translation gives CASSLFAGTAPAGTEAFF.

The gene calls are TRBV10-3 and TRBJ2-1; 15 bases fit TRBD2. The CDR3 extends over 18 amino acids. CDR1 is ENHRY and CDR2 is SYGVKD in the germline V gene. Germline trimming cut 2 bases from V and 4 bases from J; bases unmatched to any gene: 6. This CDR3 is CAISERGLAGGNYNEQFF. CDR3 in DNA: TGTGCCATCAGTGAGCGGGGACTAGCGGGGGGTAATTACAATGAGCAGTTCTTC.

The CDR3 spells CSASLAGYSHDTQYF. The CDR3 DNA is TGCAGTGCTAGTCTCGCGGGGTACTCCCACGATACGCAGTATTTT. The chain carries TRBV20-1 and TRBJ2-3, with D perhaps TRBD2 (6 bases). Trimming pared 3 bases from V and 6 bases from J, leaving 19 bases between. The CDR3 is 15 residues long. CDR1 DFQATT and CDR2 SNEGSKA come from the germline V gene (reference sequence).

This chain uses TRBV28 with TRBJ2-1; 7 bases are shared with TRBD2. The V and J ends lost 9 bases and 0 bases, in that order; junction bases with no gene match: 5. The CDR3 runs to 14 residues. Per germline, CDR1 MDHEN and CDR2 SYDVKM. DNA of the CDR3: TGTGCCAGTTTTCGCGGGAGCTCCTACAATGAGCAGTTCTTC. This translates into CASFRGSSYNEQFF.

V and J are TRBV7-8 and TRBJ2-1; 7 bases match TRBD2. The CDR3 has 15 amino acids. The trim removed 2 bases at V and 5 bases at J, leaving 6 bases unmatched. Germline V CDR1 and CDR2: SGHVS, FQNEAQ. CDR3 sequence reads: CASSLRGGTHNEQFF. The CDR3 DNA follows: TGTGCCAGCAGCTTACGCGGGGGTACCCACAATGAGCAGTTCTTC.

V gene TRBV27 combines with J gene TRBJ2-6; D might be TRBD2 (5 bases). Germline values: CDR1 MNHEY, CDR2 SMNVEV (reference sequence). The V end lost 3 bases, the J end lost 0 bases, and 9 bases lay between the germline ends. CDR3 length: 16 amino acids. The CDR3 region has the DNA TGTGCCAGCAGTTTCTATACTAGCTCTGGGGCCAACGTCCTGACTTTC. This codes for CASSFYTSSGANVLTF. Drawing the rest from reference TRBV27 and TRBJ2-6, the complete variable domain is EAQVTQNPRYLITVTGKKLTVTCSQNMNHEYMSWYRQDPGLGLRQIYYSMNVEVTDKGDVPEGYKVSRKEKRNFPLILESPSPNQTSLYFCASSFYTSSGANVLTFGAGSRLTVL.

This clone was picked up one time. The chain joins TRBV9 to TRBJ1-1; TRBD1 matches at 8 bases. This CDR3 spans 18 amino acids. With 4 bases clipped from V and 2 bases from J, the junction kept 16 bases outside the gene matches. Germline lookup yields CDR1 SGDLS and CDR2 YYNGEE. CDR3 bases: TGTGCCAGCAGCCCCCCCTCCGGACAGGGTATCGGTAACACTGAAGCTTTCTTT. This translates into CASSPPSGQGIGNTEAFF.

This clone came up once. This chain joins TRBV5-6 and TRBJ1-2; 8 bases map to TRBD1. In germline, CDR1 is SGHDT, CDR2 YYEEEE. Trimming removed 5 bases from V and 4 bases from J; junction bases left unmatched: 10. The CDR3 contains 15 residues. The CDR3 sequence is CASSKNDRGLYGYTF. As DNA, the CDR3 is TGTGCCAGCAGTAAAAACGACAGGGGCCTCTATGGCTACACCTTC.

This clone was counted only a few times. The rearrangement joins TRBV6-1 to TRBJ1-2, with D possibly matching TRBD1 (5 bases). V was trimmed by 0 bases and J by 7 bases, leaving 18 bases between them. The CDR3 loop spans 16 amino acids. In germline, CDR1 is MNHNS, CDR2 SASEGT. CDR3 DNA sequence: TGTGCCAGCAGTGAAGCGGGGGTGGGGAGGAGGTCTGGCTACACCTTC. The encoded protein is CASSEAGVGRRSGYTF.

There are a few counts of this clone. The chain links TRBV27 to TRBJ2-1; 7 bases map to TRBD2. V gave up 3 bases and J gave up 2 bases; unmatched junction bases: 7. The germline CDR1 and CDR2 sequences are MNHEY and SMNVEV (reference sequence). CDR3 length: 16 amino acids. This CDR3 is CASSLASGLTYNEQFF. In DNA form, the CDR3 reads TGTGCCAGCAGTTTGGCTAGCGGTTTAACCTACAATGAGCAGTTCTTC.

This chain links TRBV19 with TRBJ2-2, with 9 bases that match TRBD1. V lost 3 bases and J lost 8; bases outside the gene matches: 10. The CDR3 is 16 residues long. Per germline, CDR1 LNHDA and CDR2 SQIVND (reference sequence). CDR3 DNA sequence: TGTGCCAGTAGTATCCCCGGGACAGGGAATTTGGGGGAGCTGTTTTTT. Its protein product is CASSIPGTGNLGELFF.

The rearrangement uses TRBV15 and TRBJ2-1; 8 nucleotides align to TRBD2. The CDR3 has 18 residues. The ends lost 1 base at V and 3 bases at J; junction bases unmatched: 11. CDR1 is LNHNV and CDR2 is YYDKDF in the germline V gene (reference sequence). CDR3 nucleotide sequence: TGTGCCACCAGCAGAGGGCATAGGCTAGCGGGCCTCTACAATGAGCAGTTCTTC. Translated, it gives CATSRGHRLAGLYNEQFF.

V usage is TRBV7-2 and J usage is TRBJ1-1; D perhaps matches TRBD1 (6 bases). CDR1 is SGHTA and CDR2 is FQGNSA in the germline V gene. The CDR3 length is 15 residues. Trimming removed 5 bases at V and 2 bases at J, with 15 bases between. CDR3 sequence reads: CASSRDIGGNTEAFF. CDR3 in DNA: TGTGCCAGCAGCCGGGACATAGGGGGTAACACTGAAGCTTTCTTT.

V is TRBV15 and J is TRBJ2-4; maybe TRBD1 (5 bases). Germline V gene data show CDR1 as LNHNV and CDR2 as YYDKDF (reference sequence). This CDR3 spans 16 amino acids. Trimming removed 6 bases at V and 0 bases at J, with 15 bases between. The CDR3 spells CATSDGHAIAKNIQYF. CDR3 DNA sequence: TGTGCCACCAGTGATGGACATGCGATAGCCAAAAACATTCAGTACTTC.

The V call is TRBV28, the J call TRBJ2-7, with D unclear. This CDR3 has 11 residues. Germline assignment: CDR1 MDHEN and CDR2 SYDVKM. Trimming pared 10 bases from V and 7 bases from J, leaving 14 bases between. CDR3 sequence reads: CATSIVREQYF. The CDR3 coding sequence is TGTGCCACCTCTATCGTCCGAGAGCAGTACTTC.

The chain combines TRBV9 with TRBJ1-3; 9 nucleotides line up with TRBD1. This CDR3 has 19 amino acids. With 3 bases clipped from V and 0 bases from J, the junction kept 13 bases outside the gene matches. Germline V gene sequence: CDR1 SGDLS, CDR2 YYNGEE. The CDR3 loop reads CASSASPPGQGSSGNTIYF. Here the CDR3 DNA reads TGTGCCAGCAGCGCAAGTCCTCCGGGACAGGGAAGCTCTGGAAACACCATATATTTT.

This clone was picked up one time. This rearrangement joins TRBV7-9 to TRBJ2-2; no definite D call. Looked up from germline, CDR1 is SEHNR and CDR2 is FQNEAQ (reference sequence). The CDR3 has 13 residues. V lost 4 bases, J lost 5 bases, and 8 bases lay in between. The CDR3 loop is CASSSDWTGELFF. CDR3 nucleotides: TGTGCCAGCAGCTCGGATTGGACCGGGGAGCTGTTTTTT.

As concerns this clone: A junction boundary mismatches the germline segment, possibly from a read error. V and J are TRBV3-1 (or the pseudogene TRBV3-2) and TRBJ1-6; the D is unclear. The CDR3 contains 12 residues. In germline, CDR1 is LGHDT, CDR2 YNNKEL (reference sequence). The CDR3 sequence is CASSQDKSPLHF. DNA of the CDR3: TGTGCCAGCAGCCAAGATAAATCACCCCTCCACTTT.

CDR3 loop: CASSFAGGRIYF. CDR3 coding DNA: TGTGCCAGCAGTTTTGCCGGGGGGCGAATATACTTC. This chain connects TRBV12-3 or TRBV12-4 to TRBJ2-4; possibly TRBD2 for D (7 bases). The V end lost 3 bases, the J end lost 16 bases, and 16 bases lay between the germline ends. The CDR3 runs 12 residues.

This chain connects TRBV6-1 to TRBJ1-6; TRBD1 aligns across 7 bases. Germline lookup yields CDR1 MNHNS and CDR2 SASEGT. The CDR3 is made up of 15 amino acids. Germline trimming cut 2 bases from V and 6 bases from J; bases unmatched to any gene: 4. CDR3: CASSEWDSINSPLHF. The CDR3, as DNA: TGTGCCAGCAGTGAATGGGACAGTATTAATTCACCCCTCCACTTT.